A selection of T cell receptor beta chains follows, all from one sample in a study of T-cell reconstitution after alpha-beta-depleted transplantation in children. TCRdb itself ran the PCR reads through MiXCR, one entry per CDR3 protein. The table records about 900,000 distinct CDR3 sequences, less than 30% of them present only once. Sample: PBMCs, mostly from graft donor cells, taken 360 days after TCRalphabeta/CD19-depleted stem cell transplant. The receptors originated from a boy in the first two years of life who had a stem cell transplant for SCID, so the T cells may come from the graft donor. CDR3s include the opening cysteine and the closing phenylalanine or tryptophan. A D gene is named only where the DNA matches it firmly. Rows may omit the clone size; those that give it use once, few, many or a size class.

abundance: .
v_gene: TRBV29-1
j_gene: TRBJ1-4
d_gene: .
CDR3aa: CSVSEWGSEKLFF
CDR3nt: TGCAGCGTTTCAGAGTGGGGAAGTGAAAAACTGTTTTTT

abundance: few
v_gene: TRBV12-3/TRBV12-4
j_gene: TRBJ2-1
d_gene: .
CDR3aa: CASSPRKAGYNEQFF
CDR3nt: TGTGCCAGCAGTCCCCGGAAAGCGGGCTACAATGAGCAGTTCTTC

abundance: many
v_gene: TRBV3-1
j_gene: TRBJ2-1
d_gene: .
CDR3aa: CASSARTVDNEQFF
CDR3nt: TGTGCCAGCAGCGCTCGGACAGTCGACAATGAGCAGTTCTTC

abundance: few
v_gene: TRBV4-3
j_gene: TRBJ2-3
d_gene: .
CDR3aa: CASSQDGQGTDTQYF
CDR3nt: TGCGCCAGCAGCCAAGATGGGCAGGGCACAGATACGCAGTATTTT

abundance: many
v_gene: TRBV6-1
j_gene: TRBJ2-5
d_gene: .
CDR3aa: CASQGGGGNQETQYF
CDR3nt: TGTGCCAGCCAAGGGGGCGGGGGAAACCAAGAGACCCAGTACTTC

abundance: .
v_gene: TRBV5-1
j_gene: TRBJ1-1
d_gene: .
CDR3aa: CASSLEEAGRTEAFF
CDR3nt: TGCGCCAGCAGCTTGGAGGAGGCAGGGAGAACTGAAGCTTTCTTT

abundance: .
v_gene: TRBV2
j_gene: TRBJ2-1
d_gene: TRBD2
CDR3aa: CASGLAGGWRNEQFF
CDR3nt: TGTGCCAGCGGGCTCGCGGGGGGCTGGAGAAATGAGCAGTTCTTC

abundance: few
v_gene: TRBV24-1
j_gene: TRBJ2-1
d_gene: .
CDR3aa: CATSDRRGTVQFF
CDR3nt: TGTGCCACCAGTGATCGCAGGGGTACGGTGCAGTTCTTC

abundance: .
v_gene: TRBV20-1
j_gene: TRBJ1-1
d_gene: TRBD1
CDR3aa: CSANRGGAFF
CDR3nt: TGCAGTGCCAACAGGGGAGGAGCTTTCTTT

abundance: few
v_gene: TRBV6-2/TRBV6-3
j_gene: TRBJ1-1
d_gene: TRBD1
CDR3aa: CASSTTFNRGPALVDSEAFF
CDR3nt: TGTGCCAGCAGCACGACCTTCAACAGGGGGCCTGCACTCGTGGACTCTGAAGCTTTCTTT

abundance: few
v_gene: TRBV28
j_gene: TRBJ1-1
d_gene: .
CDR3aa: CASMEVQGSTEAFF
CDR3nt: TGTGCCAGCATGGAGGTGCAGGGGAGCACTGAAGCTTTCTTT

abundance: .
v_gene: TRBV7-8
j_gene: TRBJ2-7
d_gene: TRBD1
CDR3aa: CASTPPGQAEQYF
CDR3nt: TGTGCCAGCACCCCTCCGGGACAGGCCGAGCAGTACTTC

abundance: .
v_gene: TRBV2
j_gene: TRBJ2-5
d_gene: .
CDR3aa: CASSEGGAPLAETQYF
CDR3nt: TGTGCCAGCAGCGAAGGAGGGGCTCCTCTTGCGGAGACCCAGTACTTC

abundance: .
v_gene: TRBV7-9
j_gene: TRBJ1-1
d_gene: TRBD1
CDR3aa: CASSITGDTEAFF
CDR3nt: TGTGCCAGCAGCATCACAGGGGACACTGAAGCTTTCTTT

abundance: few
v_gene: TRBV7-9
j_gene: TRBJ1-1
d_gene: .
CDR3aa: CASQNDNTEAFF
CDR3nt: TGTGCCAGCCAAAACGACAACACTGAAGCTTTCTTT

abundance: few
v_gene: TRBV29-1
j_gene: TRBJ1-2
d_gene: .
CDR3aa: CSVEHPAYGYTF
CDR3nt: TGCAGCGTTGAACACCCAGCCTATGGCTACACCTTC

abundance: many
v_gene: TRBV18
j_gene: TRBJ2-5
d_gene: .
CDR3aa: CASSPRRGETQYF
CDR3nt: TGTGCCAGCAGCCCTCGGAGGGGAGAGACCCAGTACTTC

abundance: .
v_gene: TRBV14
j_gene: TRBJ2-3
d_gene: .
CDR3aa: CASSQAPYTQYF
CDR3nt: TGTGCCAGCAGCCAAGCGCCCTATACGCAGTATTTT

abundance: .
v_gene: TRBV7-8
j_gene: TRBJ2-7
d_gene: .
CDR3aa: CASSFTQGSGEQYF
CDR3nt: TGTGCCAGCAGCTTTACGCAGGGGTCGGGTGAGCAGTACTTC

abundance: few
v_gene: TRBV6-6
j_gene: TRBJ1-2
d_gene: .
CDR3aa: CASSNREFYGYTF
CDR3nt: TGTGCCAGCAGCAACAGGGAGTTTTATGGCTACACCTTC

abundance: few
v_gene: TRBV7-8
j_gene: TRBJ2-5
d_gene: .
CDR3aa: CASSPRLAGGNQYF
CDR3nt: TGTGCCAGCAGCCCTCGATTAGCCGGGGGAAACCAGTACTTC

abundance: .
v_gene: TRBV6-6
j_gene: TRBJ2-1
d_gene: .
CDR3aa: CASSDREQFF
CDR3nt: TGTGCCAGCAGTGACAGGGAGCAGTTCTTC

abundance: many
v_gene: TRBV7-6
j_gene: TRBJ1-2
d_gene: .
CDR3aa: CASSSRGYGYTF
CDR3nt: TGTGCCAGCAGCTCCAGGGGCTATGGCTACACCTTC

abundance: .
v_gene: TRBV29-1
j_gene: TRBJ2-1
d_gene: .
CDR3aa: CSVGRGGGSYNEQFF
CDR3nt: TGCAGCGTCGGCCGGGGCGGTGGCTCCTACAATGAGCAGTTCTTC